The clone carrying this TCR beta chain showed up just once. This sample is drawn from a study of blood T cell repertoires in COVID-19. Only in-frame clones appear in the TCRdb table, and some are missing; sequencing was by immunoSEQ multiplex PCR. Counted here are about 160,000 clones, roughly 87% occurring once; the ten biggest clones make up 3% to 4.5%. V was clipped by 1 base and J by 4 bases; unmatched bases: 7. Germline-derived CDR1 and CDR2 are SGDLS and YYNGEE. There are 16 residues in the CDR3. The chain combines TRBV9 with TRBJ2-1; TRBD2 matches 8 bases. This TCR came from a woman in her sixties or seventies who had recovered from COVID-19. Material: peripheral blood. The CDR3 is CASSVRGAGAYNEQFF. The CDR3 coding sequence is TGTGCCAGCAGCGTAAGGGGAGCGGGGGCTTACAATGAGCAGTTCTTC.